This record covers a single T cell receptor beta chain. Its antigen is not known. These data belong to a study of early T cells in non-severe SARS-CoV-2 infection. Study information: Unpaired chains resulted from sequencing bulk RNA of unsorted whole blood. The study, taken as a whole, reports: Sequences matched to VDJdb favored anti-spike CD8 responses, while private and CD4 specificities were missed.

In the library, individual cDNA molecules carried attached unique molecular identifiers. TCRdb re-called the 5' RACE reads through MiXCR, storing one row per CDR3 protein. The data hold over 95,000 distinct CDR3 sequences, with around 17% observed a single time. Material: whole blood. The TCR sequence derives from an adult who was a healthcare worker with PCR-confirmed SARS-CoV-2 infection or an uninfected control (not recorded which).

As DNA, the CDR3 is TGCAGTGCCAGCGACAGGGAGAGGAATCAGCCCCAGCATTTT. Its protein is CSASDRERNQPQHF. This chain uses TRBV20-1 with TRBJ1-5; 7 nucleotides match TRBD1. The CDR3 totals 14 residues. V shed 6 bases, J shed 4 bases, and the junction held 9 bases outside the gene matches. Germline CDR1 DFQATT, CDR2 SNEGSKA (reference sequence).